This entry features one T cell receptor (beta chain) sequence. What it recognizes is unknown. Trimming cost V 0 bases and J 6 bases, with 13 bases left between them. There are 14 residues in the CDR3. Germline CDR1 SGHDT, CDR2 YYEEEE. This entry comes from a study of radiation and T cells in renal cell carcinoma. Findings of the study overall: In blood, top tumor clones expanded by 2 weeks, shrinking by 4. Without pretreatment biopsies, baseline tumor clonotype presence was undetermined.

Time point noted: baseline pretreatment blood. Treatment of the sample: 15 Gy SBRT to primary tumor, nephrectomy 4 weeks later. After SBRT, blood was collected at 2 and 4 weeks, plus baseline. The patient's renal cell carcinoma had clear cell pathology. This table comes from immunoSEQ multiplex PCR, and its TCRdb copy is limited to in-frame clones, with some not included. The repertoire has about 50,000 clones, about 80% of them found once; the top ten carry 30% to 35%. The clonotype originates from a woman aged 70-85 years with renal cell carcinoma. This chain connects TRBV5-6 to TRBJ2-7; unclear D gene. The sequencing here drew on blood, taken from a patient whose treatment included radiotherapy and nephrectomy. The CDR3 DNA follows: TGTGCCAGCAGCTTGGGACGGCCTCACCCCGAGCAGTACTTC. This codes for CASSLGRPHPEQYF.